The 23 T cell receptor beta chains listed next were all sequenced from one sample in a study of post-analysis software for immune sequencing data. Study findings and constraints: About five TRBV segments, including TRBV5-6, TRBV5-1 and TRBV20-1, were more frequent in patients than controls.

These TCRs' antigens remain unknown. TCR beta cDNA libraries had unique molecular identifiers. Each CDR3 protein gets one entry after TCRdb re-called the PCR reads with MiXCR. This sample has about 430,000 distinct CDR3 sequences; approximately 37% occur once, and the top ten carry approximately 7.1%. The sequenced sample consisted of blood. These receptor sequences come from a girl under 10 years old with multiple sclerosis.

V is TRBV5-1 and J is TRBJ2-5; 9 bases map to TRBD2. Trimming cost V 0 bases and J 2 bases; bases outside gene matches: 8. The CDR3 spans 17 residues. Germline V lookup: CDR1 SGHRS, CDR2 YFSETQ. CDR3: CASSLAVSSGEQETQYF. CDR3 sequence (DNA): TGCGCCAGCAGCTTGGCCGTATCTAGCGGGGAGCAAGAGACCCAGTACTTC. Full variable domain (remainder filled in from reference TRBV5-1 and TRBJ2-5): KAGVTQTPRYLIKTRGQQVTLSCSPISGHRSVSWYQQTPGQGLQFLFEYFSETQRNKGNFPGRFSGRQFSNSRSEMNVSTLELGDSALYLCASSLAVSSGEQETQYFGPGTRLLVL.

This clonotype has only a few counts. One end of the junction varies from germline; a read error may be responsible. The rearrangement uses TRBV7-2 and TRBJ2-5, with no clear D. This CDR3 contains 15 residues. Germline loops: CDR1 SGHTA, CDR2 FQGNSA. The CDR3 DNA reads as TGTGCCAGCAGCTTAGGGTGGGTCGACCAAGAGACCCAGTACTTT. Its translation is CASSLGWVDQETQYF.

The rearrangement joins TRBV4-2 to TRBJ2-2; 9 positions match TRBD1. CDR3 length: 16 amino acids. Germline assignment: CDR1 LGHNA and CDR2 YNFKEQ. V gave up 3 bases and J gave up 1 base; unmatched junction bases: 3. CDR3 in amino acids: CASSQGTGRNTGELFF. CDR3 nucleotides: TGTGCCAGCAGCCAGGGGACAGGGAGGAACACCGGGGAGCTGTTTTTT.

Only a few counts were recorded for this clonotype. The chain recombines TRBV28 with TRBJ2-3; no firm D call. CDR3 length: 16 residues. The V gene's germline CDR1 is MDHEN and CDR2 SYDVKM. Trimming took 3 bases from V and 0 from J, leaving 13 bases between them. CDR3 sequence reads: CASSFRQGSSTDTQYF. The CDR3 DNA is TGTGCCAGCAGTTTTCGGCAAGGCTCTAGCACAGATACGCAGTATTTT.

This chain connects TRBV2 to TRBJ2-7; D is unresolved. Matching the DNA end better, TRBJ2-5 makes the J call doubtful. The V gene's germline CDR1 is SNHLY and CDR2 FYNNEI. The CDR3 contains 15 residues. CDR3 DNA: TGTGCCAGCACGAATTGGGTTAACTCGAGGGAGACCCAGTACTTC. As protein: CASTNWVNSRETQYF.

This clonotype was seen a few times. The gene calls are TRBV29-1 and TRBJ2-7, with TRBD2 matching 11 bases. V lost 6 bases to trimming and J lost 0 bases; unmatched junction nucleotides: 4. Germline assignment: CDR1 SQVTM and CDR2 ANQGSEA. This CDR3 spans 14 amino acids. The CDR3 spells CSVETSGSSYEQYF. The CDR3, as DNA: TGCAGCGTGGAAACTAGCGGGAGCTCCTACGAGCAGTACTTC.

The CDR3 DNA is TGTGCCAGCAGTTCTCTGCTGCGGCAGACGGAGCAAGAGACCCAGTACTTC. It yields the protein CASSSLLRQTEQETQYF. The chain is built from TRBV12-3 or TRBV12-4 and TRBJ2-5; D is undetermined. The CDR3 is 17 residues long. V lost 4 bases to trimming and J lost 2 bases, with 20 bases between them.

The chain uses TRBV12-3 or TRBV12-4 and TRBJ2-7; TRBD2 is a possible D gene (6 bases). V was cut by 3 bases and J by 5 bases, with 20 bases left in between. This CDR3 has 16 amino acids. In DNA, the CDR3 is TGTGCCAGCAGTTTTGGTGTTGGAGGGCCCTCACACGAGCAGTACTTC. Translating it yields CASSFGVGGPSHEQYF.

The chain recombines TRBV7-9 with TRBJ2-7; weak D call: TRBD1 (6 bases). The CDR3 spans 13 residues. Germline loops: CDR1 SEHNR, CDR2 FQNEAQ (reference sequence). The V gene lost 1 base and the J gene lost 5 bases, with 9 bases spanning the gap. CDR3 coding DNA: TGTGCCAGCAGCTTAGGGGCAGGGGACGAGCAGTACTTC. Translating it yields CASSLGAGDEQYF.

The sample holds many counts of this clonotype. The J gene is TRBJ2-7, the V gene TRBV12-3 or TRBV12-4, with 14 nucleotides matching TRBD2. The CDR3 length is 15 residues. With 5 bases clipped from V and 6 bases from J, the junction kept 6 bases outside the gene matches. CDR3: CASSLGLAGGGEQYF. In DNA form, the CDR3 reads TGTGCCAGCAGTCTTGGACTAGCGGGGGGTGGCGAGCAGTACTTC.

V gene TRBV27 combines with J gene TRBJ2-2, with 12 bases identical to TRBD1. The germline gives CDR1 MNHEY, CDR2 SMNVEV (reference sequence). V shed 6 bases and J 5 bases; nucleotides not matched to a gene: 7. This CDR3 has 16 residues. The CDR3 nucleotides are TGTGCCAGCAGGAACCCGGGACAGGGGGCTACCGGGGAGCTGTTTTTT. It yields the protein CASRNPGQGATGELFF.

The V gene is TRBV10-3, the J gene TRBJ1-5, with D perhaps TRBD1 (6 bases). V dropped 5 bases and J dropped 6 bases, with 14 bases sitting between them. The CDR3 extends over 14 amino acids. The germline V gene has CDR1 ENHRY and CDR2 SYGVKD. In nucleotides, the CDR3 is TGTGCCATCAGTAGGGAACAGGGCCGTCAGCCCCAGCATTTT. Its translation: CAISREQGRQPQHF.

In DNA, the CDR3 is TGTGCCAGCAGTGGAGCGGGGGCTGGGGCCAACGTCCTGACTTTC. Translating it yields CASSGAGAGANVLTF. This chain links TRBV6-1 with TRBJ2-6, with 8 bases that match TRBD2. The V gene's germline CDR1 is MNHNS and CDR2 SASEGT. J was trimmed by 2 bases and V by 4 bases; bases with no gene match: 1. CDR3 length: 15 amino acids.

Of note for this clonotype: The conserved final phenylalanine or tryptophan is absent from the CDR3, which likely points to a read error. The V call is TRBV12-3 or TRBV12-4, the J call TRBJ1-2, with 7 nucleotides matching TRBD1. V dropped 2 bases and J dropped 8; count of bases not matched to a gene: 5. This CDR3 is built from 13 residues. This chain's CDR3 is CASSLKGAPGYTS. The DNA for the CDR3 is TGTGCCAGCAGTTTAAAGGGGGCGCCGGGCTACACCTCC.

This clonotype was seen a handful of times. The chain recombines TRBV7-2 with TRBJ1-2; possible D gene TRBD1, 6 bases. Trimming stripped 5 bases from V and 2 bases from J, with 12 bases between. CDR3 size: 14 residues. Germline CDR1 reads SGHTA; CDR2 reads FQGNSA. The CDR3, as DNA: TGTGCCAGCAGCGCTCACAGGGAAAACTATGGCTACACCTTC. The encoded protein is CASSAHRENYGYTF.

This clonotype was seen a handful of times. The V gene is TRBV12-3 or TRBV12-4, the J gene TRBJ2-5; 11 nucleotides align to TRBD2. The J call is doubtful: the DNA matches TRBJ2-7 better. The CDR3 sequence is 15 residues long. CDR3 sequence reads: CASSGGLAGHYEQYF. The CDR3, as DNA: TGTGCCAGCAGCGGAGGACTAGCGGGCCACTACGAGCAGTACTTC.

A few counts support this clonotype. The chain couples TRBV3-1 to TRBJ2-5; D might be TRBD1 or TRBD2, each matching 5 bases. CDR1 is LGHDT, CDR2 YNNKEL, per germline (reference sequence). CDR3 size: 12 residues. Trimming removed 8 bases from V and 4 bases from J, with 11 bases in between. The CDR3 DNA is TGTGCCAGCGGGGCGGACTCAGAGACCCAGTACTTC. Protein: CASGADSETQYF.

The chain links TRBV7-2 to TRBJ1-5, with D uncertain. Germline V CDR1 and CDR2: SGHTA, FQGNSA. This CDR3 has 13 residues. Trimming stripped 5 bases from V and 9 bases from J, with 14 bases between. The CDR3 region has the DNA TGTGCCAGCAGCCCAAAGGCGGGTCGGCCCCAGCATTTT. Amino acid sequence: CASSPKAGRPQHF.

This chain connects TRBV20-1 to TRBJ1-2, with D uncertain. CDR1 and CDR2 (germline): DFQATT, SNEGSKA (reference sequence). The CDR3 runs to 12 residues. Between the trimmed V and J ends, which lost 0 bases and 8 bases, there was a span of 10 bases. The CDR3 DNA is TGCAGTGCTAGAGAGGAGTTTTTAGGCTACACCTTC. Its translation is CSAREEFLGYTF.

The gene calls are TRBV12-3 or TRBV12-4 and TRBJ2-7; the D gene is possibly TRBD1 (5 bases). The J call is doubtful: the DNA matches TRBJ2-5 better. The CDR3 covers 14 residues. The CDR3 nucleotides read TGTGCCAGCAGTCAACAGGCAACTATACAGACCCAGTACTTC. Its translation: CASSQQATIQTQYF.

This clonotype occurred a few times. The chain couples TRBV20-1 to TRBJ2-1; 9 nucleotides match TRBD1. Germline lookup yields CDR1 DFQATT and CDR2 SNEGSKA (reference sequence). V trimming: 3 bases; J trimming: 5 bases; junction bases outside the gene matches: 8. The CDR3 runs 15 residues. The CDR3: CSASRGQGGHNEQFF. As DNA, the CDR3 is TGCAGTGCTAGTCGGGGACAGGGCGGCCACAATGAGCAGTTCTTC.

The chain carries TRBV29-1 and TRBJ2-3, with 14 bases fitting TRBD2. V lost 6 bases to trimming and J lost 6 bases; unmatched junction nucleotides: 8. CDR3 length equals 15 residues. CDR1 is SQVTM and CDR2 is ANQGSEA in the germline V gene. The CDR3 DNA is TGCAGCGTGACCAGACTAGCGGGGGGGCGGGATACGCAGTATTTT. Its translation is CSVTRLAGGRDTQYF.

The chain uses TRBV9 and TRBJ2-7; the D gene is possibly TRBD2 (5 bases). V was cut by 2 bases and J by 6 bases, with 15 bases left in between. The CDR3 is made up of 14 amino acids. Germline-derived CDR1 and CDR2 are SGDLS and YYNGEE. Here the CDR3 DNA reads TGTGCCAGCAGCGTCACAGAGGGTCCCTGCGAGCAGTACTTC. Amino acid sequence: CASSVTEGPCEQYF.